This note documents a single TCR beta chain sequence. The antigen is unknown. This entry comes from a study of T cell responses to AZD1222 COVID-19 vaccine. The CDR3 runs to 14 residues. Looked up from germline, CDR1 is MGHDK and CDR2 is SYGVNS. The junction had 4 bases not matched to a gene; V was cut back by 4 bases and J by 6 bases. Here immunoSEQ multiplex PCR was the method, and the copy in TCRdb shows in-frame clones only, minus some. The sample has some 120,000 clones, 70% to 90% seen once. Study-wide findings and caveats: Only a handful of AZD1222 recipients tested seropositive at baseline. As reported, nearly half of all spike-specific TCRs target variant regions that are unmutated. It should be noted that donors were predominantly white British and more often female, and clonal diversity was possibly underestimated. Repertoire sampling happened only post peak T cell response.

Here the sequenced sample was peripheral blood, taken on day 0 of MenACWY control vaccination. The genes are TRBV25-1 and TRBJ2-1; TRBD1 aligns across 9 bases. This clonotype was sampled from an adult in good health. The CDR3 loop is CASSGDRAANEQFF. The DNA for the CDR3 is TGTGCCAGCAGTGGGGACAGGGCAGCCAATGAGCAGTTCTTC.